This TCR beta chain was found in a study of OX40 agonist ivuxolimab in advanced cancers. Study context: Patients treated during dose escalation were battling hepatocellular carcinoma, melanoma, renal cell or head and neck cancer. Study observations and caveats: Nonresponders included some who also had low normalized T-cell clonal expansion. Partial responders dosed at 0.1-3.0 mg/kg displayed clonal expansion ranking among the lowest.

CDR3 length: 12 residues. Germline CDR1 reads SGHNT; CDR2 reads YYREEE (reference sequence). V gave up 4 bases and J gave up 3 bases, with 2 bases separating them. Method: immunoSEQ multiplex PCR; TCRdb's copy keeps in-frame clones and lacks some. The sample shows 66,000 or so clones, 85% of them seen only once. As for this clone: The target antigen is unknown.

The chain links TRBV5-4 to TRBJ1-6; D gene unclear. The sequence was obtained from an adult with an advanced solid tumor such as melanoma, head and neck, liver or kidney cancer. The sequencing here drew on CD4+ or CD8+ T cells sorted from blood, taken in a trial of the OX40 agonist ivuxolimab. The CDR3 region has the DNA TGTGCCAGCAGCAACTATAATTCACCCCTCCACTTT. Protein sequence: CASSNYNSPLHF.